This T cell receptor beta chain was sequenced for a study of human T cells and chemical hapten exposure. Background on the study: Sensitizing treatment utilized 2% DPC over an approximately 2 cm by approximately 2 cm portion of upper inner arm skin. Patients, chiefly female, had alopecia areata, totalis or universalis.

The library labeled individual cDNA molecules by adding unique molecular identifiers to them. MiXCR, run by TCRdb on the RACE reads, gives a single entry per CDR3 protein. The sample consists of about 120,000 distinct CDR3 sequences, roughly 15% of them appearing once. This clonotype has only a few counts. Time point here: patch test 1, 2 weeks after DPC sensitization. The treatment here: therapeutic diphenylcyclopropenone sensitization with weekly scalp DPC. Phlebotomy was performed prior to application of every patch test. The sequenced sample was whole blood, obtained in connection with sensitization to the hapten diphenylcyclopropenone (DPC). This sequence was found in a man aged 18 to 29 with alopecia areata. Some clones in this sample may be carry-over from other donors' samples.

The CDR3 bases are TGTGCCAGTAGTATAGGCGAGGGGGCCGGTTTCAGTGAGCAGTTCTTC. This sequence encodes CASSIGEGAGFSEQFF. J is TRBJ2-1 and V is TRBV19, with TRBD1 identical over 7 bases. V shed 1 base and J 9 bases; nucleotides not matched to a gene: 12. CDR1 is LNHDA and CDR2 is SQIVND in the germline V gene (reference sequence). This CDR3 region has 16 residues. Together with reference TRBV19 and TRBJ2-1, the CDR3 gives the full variable domain: DGGITQSPKYLFRKEGQNVTLSCEQNLNHDAMYWYRQDPGQGLRLIYYSQIVNDFQKGDIAEGYSVSREKKESFPLTVTSAQKNPTAFYLCASSIGEGAGFSEQFFGPGTRLTVL.